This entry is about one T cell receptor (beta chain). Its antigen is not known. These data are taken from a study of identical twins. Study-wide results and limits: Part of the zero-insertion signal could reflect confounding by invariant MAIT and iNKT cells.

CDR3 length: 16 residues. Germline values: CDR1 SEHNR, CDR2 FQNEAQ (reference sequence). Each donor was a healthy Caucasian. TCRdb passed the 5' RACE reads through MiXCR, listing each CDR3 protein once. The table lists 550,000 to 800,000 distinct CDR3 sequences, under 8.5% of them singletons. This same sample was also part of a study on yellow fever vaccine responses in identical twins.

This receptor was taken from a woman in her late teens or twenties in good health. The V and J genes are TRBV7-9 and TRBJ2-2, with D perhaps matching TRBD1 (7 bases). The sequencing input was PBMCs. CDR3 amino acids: CADQGGITPNTGELFF. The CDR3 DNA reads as TGTGCAGATCAGGGGGGAATCACGCCGAACACCGGGGAGCTGTTTTTT.